This TCR beta chain is drawn from a study of blood T cell repertoires in COVID-19. Study details: Whether acute or convalescent, the COVID-19 samples came from the United States, Italy and Spain. PBMCs, B-cell-depleted T cells, or T cells provided the cDNA or gDNA that made up the material.

In germline, CDR1 is SGHDT, CDR2 YYEEEE. V shed 4 bases, J shed 3 bases, and the junction held 5 bases outside the gene matches. The CDR3 is made up of 15 amino acids. Original handling: Reference gene primers were amplified, and this amplification served to estimate nucleated cell counts. The table came from immunoSEQ multiplex PCR; TCRdb's copy has only in-frame clones and leaves some out. The DNA gave D and trimming, while V, J and clone size come from that table. The sample shows about 240,000 clones, about 80% of them seen only once. The chain links TRBV5-6 to TRBJ1-3; TRBD1 agrees at 9 bases. The source material was peripheral blood. The sequence was obtained from a woman older than 75 with acute or convalescent COVID-19. Written as DNA, the CDR3 is TGTGCCAGCAGCCTAGACAGGGGGTATGGAAACACCATATATTTT. It is translated as CASSLDRGYGNTIYF.